Below, 23 T cell receptor beta chains from the same sample are listed, as sequenced in a study of CD8+CD57+ T cells in acquired aplastic anemia. TCR beta VDJ combinations and CDR3 sequences were profiled from genomic DNA. TCRdb fed the reads into MiXCR, producing one record per CDR3 protein. The data hold around 430,000 distinct CDR3 sequences, with roughly 34% observed a single time. Before being chosen for sequencing, patients had shown CD8+CD57+ cell expansion by flow cytometry. Material: sorted CD4+, CD8+, or CD8+CD57+ T cells (not recorded which) from PBMCs. All receptors come from a human donor with aplastic anemia.

The chain couples TRBV6-1 to TRBJ1-6, with 8 bases fitting TRBD1. The ends lost 4 bases at V and 4 bases at J; junction bases unmatched: 6. This CDR3 contains 16 residues. Germline CDR1 and CDR2: MNHNS and SASEGT. This chain's CDR3 is CASSVDRGSYNSPLHF. In nucleotides, the CDR3 is TGTGCCAGCAGTGTAGACAGGGGTTCATATAATTCACCCCTCCACTTT.

J is TRBJ2-7 and V is TRBV5-1, with D tentatively TRBD2 (6 bases). The CDR3 length is 15 residues. The ends were cut back, 0 bases at V and 3 bases at J, with 13 bases in the middle. Germline assignment: CDR1 SGHRS and CDR2 YFSETQ. The CDR3 region has the DNA TGCGCCAGCAGCTTGGATGGGGACTCCCACTACGAGCAGTACTTC. Translation gives CASSLDGDSHYEQYF.

This rearrangement joins TRBV6-2 or TRBV6-3 to TRBJ1-1; D unclear. V was cut by 2 bases and J by 0 bases, with 10 bases left in between. Germline CDR1 reads MNHEY; CDR2 reads SVGEGT. This CDR3 is 15 amino acids long. DNA of the CDR3: TGTGCCAGCAGTTACGGGCAGACCATGAACACTGAAGCTTTCTTT. It translates to CASSYGQTMNTEAFF.

The genes are TRBV3-1 and TRBJ1-3; D is ambiguous. The CDR3 has 15 amino acids. The germline gives CDR1 LGHDT, CDR2 YNNKEL (reference sequence). V lost 3 bases and J lost 2, with 11 bases in between. For the CDR3, the DNA is TGTGCCAGCAGCCATAAGGGTATTCCTGGAAACACCATATATTTT. Its protein product is CASSHKGIPGNTIYF.

The sample holds many counts of this clonotype. V usage is TRBV11-1 and J usage is TRBJ1-2, with 9 bases identical to TRBD1. This CDR3 has 13 amino acids. The V and J ends lost 6 bases and 7 bases, in that order; junction bases with no gene match: 6. Germline loops: CDR1 SGHAT, CDR2 FQDESV (reference sequence). The DNA of the CDR3 is TGTGCCAGCAGTCCCGGGACAGGGCTTGGCTACACCTTC. This encodes CASSPGTGLGYTF.

V usage is TRBV7-3 and J usage is TRBJ2-1, with D perhaps given as TRBD1 or TRBD2 (5 bases each). The germline V gene encodes CDR1 SGHTA and CDR2 FQGTGA. Trimming pared 0 bases from V and 5 bases from J, leaving 11 bases between. CDR3 length: 15 residues. The CDR3 sequence: CASSLTGAPNNEQFF. For the CDR3, the DNA is TGTGCCAGCAGCTTAACCGGGGCCCCAAACAATGAGCAGTTCTTC.

This sequence joins TRBV30 and TRBJ1-5; D is perhaps TRBD1 (6 bases). From germline, CDR1 is GTSNPN and CDR2 SVGIG (reference sequence). With 1 base removed from V and 1 base from J, the gap between germline ends came to 11 bases. This CDR3 is 15 amino acids long. CDR3 sequence: CAWSARDTSNQPQHF. CDR3 in DNA: TGTGCCTGGAGTGCCCGGGACACCAGCAATCAGCCCCAGCATTTT. The complete variable domain, with remaining parts taken from reference TRBV30 and TRBJ1-5, reads SQTIHQWPATLVQPVGSPLSLECTVEGTSNPNLYWYRQAAGRGLQLLFYSVGIGQISSEVPQNLSASRPQDRQFILSSKKLLLSDSGFYLCAWSARDTSNQPQHFGDGTRLSIL.

The V gene is TRBV7-2, the J gene TRBJ1-5; 7 positions match TRBD1. The ends lost 5 bases at V and 3 bases at J; junction bases unmatched: 7. Germline V CDR1 and CDR2: SGHTA, FQGNSA. The CDR3 loop spans 15 amino acids. The CDR3 DNA reads as TGTGCCAGCAGCCCCCAGGGGGGTCTCAATCAGCCCCAGCATTTT. This codes for CASSPQGGLNQPQHF.

This clonotype has ten or more counts. J is TRBJ1-5 and V is TRBV11-3; D remains unclear. The V and J ends lost 4 bases and 5 bases respectively, with 12 bases between them. Germline CDR1 SGHNT, CDR2 YENEEA. The CDR3 has 14 residues. The CDR3 sequence is CASSSGRADQPQHF. CDR3 coding DNA: TGTGCCAGCAGCTCCGGACGGGCCGATCAGCCCCAGCATTTT.

This clonotype was seen many times. The chain links TRBV7-8 to TRBJ1-6, with D tentatively TRBD1 (5 bases). The CDR3 covers 15 residues. V was cut by 2 bases and J by 10 bases, with 15 bases left in between. Germline V CDR1 and CDR2: SGHVS, FQNEAQ. The DNA for the CDR3 is TGTGCCAGCAGCTTATCGAGGGGAGGGATATCACCCCTCCACTTT. As protein: CASSLSRGGISPLHF.

The rearrangement joins TRBV18 to TRBJ1-1; the D gene is possibly TRBD1 (5 bases). With 4 bases removed from V and 3 bases from J, the gap between germline ends came to 27 bases. The CDR3 totals 19 residues. Germline V lookup: CDR1 KGHSH, CDR2 LQKENI. CDR3 loop: CASSRKEMGPGRVDTEAFF. The CDR3 nucleotides are TGTGCCAGCTCACGCAAGGAAATGGGACCTGGAAGGGTCGACACTGAAGCTTTCTTT.

This clonotype occurred many times. The V call is TRBV19, the J call TRBJ2-2, with TRBD1 matching 7 bases. CDR3 size: 15 residues. The germline gives CDR1 LNHDA, CDR2 SQIVND (reference sequence). CDR3 in DNA: TGTGGCTCACGGGCTGGGGACAGGAACACCGGGGAGCTGTTTTTT. This translates into CGSRAGDRNTGELFF. The whole variable domain, filled in from reference TRBV19 and TRBJ2-2, reads DGGITQSPKYLFRKEGQNVTLSCEQNLNHDAMYWYRQDPGQGLRLIYYSQIVNDFQKGDIAEGYSVSREKKESFPLTVTSAQKNPTAFYLCGSRAGDRNTGELFFGEGSRLTVL.

The V and J genes are TRBV14 and TRBJ2-1; D unresolved. The germline V gene has CDR1 SGHDN and CDR2 FVKESK. The V gene lost 4 bases and the J gene lost 0 bases, with 7 bases spanning the gap. The CDR3 is 14 residues long. CDR3 coding DNA: TGTGCCAGCAGCCGGCGCCGCTCCTACAATGAGCAGTTCTTC. This translates into CASSRRRSYNEQFF.

This clonotype was seen repeatedly, ten times or more. The rearrangement links TRBV6-1 to TRBJ1-6; TRBD1 is a possible D gene (5 bases). Deletions cut 2 bases from V and 11 bases from J, with 10 bases between. This CDR3 is 13 amino acids long. The germline CDR1 and CDR2 sequences are MNHNS and SASEGT. The DNA of the CDR3 is TGTGCCAGCAGTGAAAGGTCAGGGACACCCCTCCACTTT. Protein: CASSERSGTPLHF.

This clonotype was detected only a few times. The chain has TRBV4-1 and TRBJ2-2; 7 nucleotides align to TRBD2. Germline V lookup: CDR1 MGHRA, CDR2 YSYEKL. The V gene end was trimmed by 5 bases and the J gene end by 0 bases; junction bases not matched to a gene: 3. The length of the CDR3 is 15 residues. In DNA form, the CDR3 reads TGCGCCAGCAGCTGGGAGGGCCCGAACACCGGGGAGCTGTTTTTT. Protein: CASSWEGPNTGELFF.

In regard to this clonotype: This sequence may be a read error, since a much larger clone differs from it by one base. The V call is TRBV19, the J call TRBJ1-1; possible D gene TRBD1, 5 bases. The germline gives CDR1 LNHDA, CDR2 SQIVND (reference sequence). The CDR3 has 12 amino acids. The germline V and J ends were trimmed by 11 bases and 4 bases, with 14 bases remaining between them. Here the CDR3 DNA reads TGTGCCGGGGGACTCTTGAGCACTGAAGCTTTCTTT. It yields the protein CAGGLLSTEAFF.

This clonotype was seen ten or more times. V usage is TRBV20-1 and J usage is TRBJ2-7; D perhaps matches TRBD1 (6 bases). V lost 1 base, J lost 6 bases, and 13 bases lay in between. Germline CDR1 reads DFQATT; CDR2 reads SNEGSKA (reference sequence). The CDR3 has 13 amino acids. Here the CDR3 DNA reads TGCAGTGCTAGAGGGACAGATGGTGGCGAGCAGTACTTC. Translation: CSARGTDGGEQYF.

The chain carries TRBV29-1 and TRBJ2-7; D might be TRBD1 (5 bases). V lost 3 bases and J lost 4, with 13 bases in between. This CDR3 is built from 13 residues. Per the germline V gene, CDR1 is SQVTM and CDR2 is ANQGSEA. CDR3: CSVESTGIYEQYF. The DNA for the CDR3 is TGCAGCGTTGAGAGTACAGGTATTTACGAGCAGTACTTC.

This clonotype showed up just a few times. The CDR3 here is CASSQDAAGNQPQHF. CDR3 coding DNA: TGTGCCAGCAGCCAAGACGCGGCAGGCAATCAGCCCCAGCATTTT. The rearrangement uses TRBV3-1 and TRBJ1-5; D unresolved. Germline V gene sequence: CDR1 LGHDT, CDR2 YNNKEL (reference sequence). The CDR3 has 15 amino acids. The V end lost 0 bases, the J end lost 2 bases, and 8 bases lay between the germline ends.

This clonotype was recorded a few times. The chain employs TRBV9 and TRBJ2-1, with no clear D. Germline V gene lookup returns CDR1 SGDLS and CDR2 YYNGEE. The CDR3 extends over 14 amino acids. The V end lost 0 bases, the J end lost 8 bases, and 12 bases lay between the germline ends. CDR3 nucleotides: TGTGCCAGCAGCGTAGACGTCAGCTTCGATGAGCAGTTCTTC. It codes for CASSVDVSFDEQFF.

The chain recombines TRBV7-3 with TRBJ1-2, with D uncertain. Germline CDR1 and CDR2: SGHTA and FQGTGA. Deletions cut 1 base from V and 4 bases from J, with 16 bases between. CDR3 size: 16 residues. The CDR3 bases are TGTGCCAGCAGCTTAAAGTCGGGCAGACCCTTCTATGGCTACACCTTC. It is translated as CASSLKSGRPFYGYTF.

This chain links TRBV25-1 with TRBJ2-7; D is undetermined. V lost 6 bases to trimming and J lost 0 bases, with 6 bases between them. Germline lookup yields CDR1 MGHDK and CDR2 SYGVNS. CDR3 length equals 12 residues. The CDR3 protein is CASRAVSYEQYF. As DNA, the CDR3 is TGTGCCAGCAGGGCGGTCTCCTACGAGCAGTACTTC.

Many counts were recorded for this clonotype. The chain has TRBV7-3 and TRBJ2-7, with 9 bases lining up with TRBD1. The CDR3 loop spans 16 amino acids. V lost 5 bases and J lost 6; bases outside the gene matches: 14. Per germline, CDR1 SGHTA and CDR2 FQGTGA. The CDR3, as DNA: TGTGCCAGCAGCCCAGCCCTGGACAGGGGAGGTCCCGAGCAGTACTTC. Its translation is CASSPALDRGGPEQYF.